A single sample is the source of the 14 T cell receptor beta chains below, sequenced in a study of cytomegalovirus exposure and HLA in healthy donors (dated by TCRdb to about 2017). Libraries were constructed by the immunoSEQ multiplex PCR assay. A mixture of 60 forward primers for TCR Vbeta segments and 13 reverse primers for TCR Jbeta segments was used in the multiplex PCR. In TCRdb, the immuneACCESS table is reduced to in-frame sequences with V and J assigned. These tables do not hold every clone; where another copy was compared, an unresolved V gene accounts for under half, and the others remain unexplained. This sample gives some 170,000 clones in total; approximately 85% of them show up just once. The ten largest clones represent around a tenth of the sample. The sequencing sample was made of PBMCs. These receptors came from a man aged 50 to 59 in good health and CMV-seropositive.

The V and J genes are TRBV7-2 and TRBJ2-7, with D uncertain. The CDR3 has 13 amino acids. Trimming pared 0 bases from V and 6 bases from J, leaving 9 bases between. CDR1 is SGHTA, CDR2 FQGNSA, per germline. The CDR3 loop reads CASSLAVRAEQYF. The CDR3 nucleotides read TGTGCCAGCAGCTTAGCGGTCCGAGCCGAGCAGTACTTC.

This clone appeared a few times. The CDR3 spells CASGGAPDNEQFF. The CDR3 DNA follows: TGTGCCAGCGGCGGGGCCCCCGACAATGAGCAGTTCTTC. V and J are TRBV18 and TRBJ2-1; D is possibly TRBD2 (6 bases). CDR3 length: 13 amino acids. V lost 8 bases and J 5 bases, leaving 13 bases between the germline ends. CDR1 KGHSH and CDR2 LQKENI come from the germline V gene. The full variable domain, its missing parts supplied by reference TRBV18 and TRBJ2-1, is NAGVMQNPRHLVRRRGQEARLRCSPMKGHSHVYWYRQLPEEGLKFMVYLQKENIIDESGMPKERFSAEFPKEGPSILRIQQVVRGDSAAYFCASGGAPDNEQFFGPGTRLTVL.

The rearrangement uses TRBV27 and TRBJ2-5; TRBD2 matches at 11 bases. Germline V gene sequence: CDR1 MNHEY, CDR2 SMNVEV (reference sequence). The CDR3 runs to 13 residues. The ends lost 6 bases at V and 5 bases at J; junction bases unmatched: 2. The CDR3 loop reads CASRLAGEETQYF. CDR3 DNA sequence: TGTGCCAGCAGACTAGCGGGAGAGGAGACCCAGTACTTC.

The genes are TRBV15 and TRBJ2-5, with D perhaps TRBD2 (5 bases). There are 15 residues in the CDR3. CDR1 is LNHNV, CDR2 YYDKDF, per germline (reference sequence). V dropped 0 bases and J dropped 7 bases, with 15 bases sitting between them. CDR3 nucleotides: TGTGCCACCAGCAGAGATAGGACTCATCGGGGGACCCAGTACTTC. Protein product: CATSRDRTHRGTQYF.

CDR3 nucleotide sequence: TGTGCCAGTAGTATAGATCGGGGGGCAAGCAACAATGAGCAGTTCTTC. It encodes CASSIDRGASNNEQFF. V is TRBV19 and J is TRBJ2-1; TRBD2 might be the D (7 bases). V lost 0 bases, J lost 5 bases, and 14 bases lay in between. Germline V gives CDR1 LNHDA, CDR2 SQIVND (reference sequence). This CDR3 region has 16 residues.

The chain carries TRBV19 and TRBJ1-6; 7 positions match TRBD1. The germline gives CDR1 LNHDA, CDR2 SQIVND (reference sequence). V lost 3 bases and J lost 10; bases outside the gene matches: 9. This CDR3 is built from 15 residues. This chain's CDR3 is CASSMGRQGDSPLHF. The DNA of the CDR3 is TGTGCCAGTAGTATGGGCCGACAGGGTGACTCACCCCTCCACTTT.

The J gene is TRBJ2-2, the V gene TRBV7-3, with a weak D call TRBD1 (6 bases). The CDR3 runs 15 residues. V was trimmed by 2 bases and J by 4 bases, leaving 11 bases between them. Germline V lookup: CDR1 SGHTA, CDR2 FQGTGA. This CDR3 reads CASSLSGVGTGELFF. As DNA, the CDR3 is TGTGCCAGCAGCTTATCAGGGGTGGGCACCGGGGAGCTGTTTTTT.

The genes are TRBV28 and TRBJ2-4; TRBD1 matches 8 bases. Trimming took 6 bases from V and 9 from J; bases not matched to a gene: 4. Germline V gene data show CDR1 as MDHEN and CDR2 as SYDVKM. This CDR3 has 12 amino acids. The CDR3 region has the DNA TGTGCCAGCAGCGACCAGGGGGCCATTCAGTACTTC. Translated, it gives CASSDQGAIQYF.

This clone was detected many times. The chain uses TRBV4-1 and TRBJ1-1; possible D gene TRBD1, 5 bases. Germline V CDR1 and CDR2: MGHRA, YSYEKL. The ends were cut back, 4 bases at V and 4 bases at J, with 13 bases in the middle. This CDR3 has 14 amino acids. The CDR3 reads CASSPGAGGTEAFF. The DNA of the CDR3 is TGCGCCAGCAGCCCGGGAGCGGGGGGCACTGAAGCTTTCTTT.

A single count supports this clone. The DNA of the CDR3 is TGCAGCGTTGGGTCGGGTGGAGGAAACACCATATATTTT. This codes for CSVGSGGGNTIYF. The gene calls are TRBV29-1 and TRBJ1-3; D not resolved. The V and J ends lost 4 bases and 4 bases respectively, with 11 bases between them. The CDR3 is 13 amino acids. Germline CDR1 and CDR2: SQVTM and ANQGSEA.

The gene calls are TRBV5-4 and TRBJ2-5, with 12 bases that match TRBD1. V lost 2 bases, J lost 7 bases, and 9 bases stayed unmatched. Germline CDR1 SGHNT, CDR2 YYREEE (reference sequence). CDR3 length: 16 amino acids. CDR3 coding DNA: TGTGCCAGCAGCTTTTCCGGGACAGGGGGCCGGGGGACCCAGTACTTC. Translation gives CASSFSGTGGRGTQYF.

This clone showed up just once. The rearrangement joins TRBV6-5 to TRBJ2-1; 8 bases match TRBD2. Germline trimming cut 5 bases from V and 7 bases from J; bases unmatched to any gene: 10. The CDR3 covers 15 residues. Germline V CDR1 and CDR2: MNHEY, SVGAGI. The CDR3: CASSPFRGGSNEQFF. CDR3 sequence (DNA): TGTGCCAGCAGTCCCTTTCGGGGGGGCAGTAATGAGCAGTTCTTC.

The V call is TRBV19, the J call TRBJ2-5, with D perhaps TRBD1 (6 bases). The J call may be incorrect, as the DNA end agrees better with TRBJ2-7. The CDR3 has 14 amino acids. Germline CDR1 LNHDA, CDR2 SQIVND (reference sequence). CDR3 coding DNA: TGTGCCAGTAGTTTCGGGACACCGAGATACGAGCAGTACTTC. This translates into CASSFGTPRYEQYF.

This clone occurred once. The chain links TRBV7-6 to TRBJ2-7, with TRBD1 matching over 10 bases. With V trimmed by 5 bases and J by 6 bases, 7 bases remained unmatched. The CDR3 runs to 14 residues. Looked up from germline, CDR1 is SGHVS and CDR2 is FNYEAQ. The chain's CDR3 is CASSPPGQGFEQYF. The CDR3, as DNA: TGTGCCAGCAGCCCGCCGGGACAGGGGTTCGAGCAGTACTTC.